This is a list of T cell receptor beta chains from one sample in a study of vaccination effects on CD4 cells after COVID-19. Method: immunoSEQ multiplex PCR; TCRdb's copy keeps in-frame clones and lacks some. The repertoire has around 40,000 clones, approximately 70% of them found once; the top ten carry 30% to 40%. The antigens for these receptors are not known. The material was CD4+ T cells from PBMCs cultured with a peptide pool, obtained before COVID-19 vaccination. Every receptor here comes from a human donor who had a prior SARS-CoV-2 infection. Both conserved end residues are part of each CDR3. Each record gives: D gene, J gene, clone size, V gene, CDR3 DNA, CDR3 protein. D genes are given only for firm matches. Clone size is given for some rows only: seen once, a few or many times, or a class if the clone is expanded.

d_gene: TRBD1; j_gene: TRBJ2-6; abundance: NA; v_gene: TRBV2; CDR3nt: TGTGCCAGCTACCTGGGACAGACCTCTGGGGCCAACGTCCTGACTTTC; CDR3aa: CASYLGQTSGANVLTF
d_gene: NA; j_gene: TRBJ2-5; abundance: NA; v_gene: TRBV5-1; CDR3nt: TGCGCCAGCAGCTTGGCCGGGGTGGCAGAGACCCAGTACTTC; CDR3aa: CASSLAGVAETQYF
d_gene: TRBD1; j_gene: TRBJ2-7; abundance: NA; v_gene: TRBV28; CDR3nt: TGTGCCAGCAGTTTTGAGGACAGGGGAGCCTACGAGCAGTACTTC; CDR3aa: CASSFEDRGAYEQYF
d_gene: TRBD1; j_gene: TRBJ1-5; abundance: NA; v_gene: TRBV30; CDR3nt: TGTGCCTGGAGCATAGGGACAGGGAGTCAGCCCCAGCATTTT; CDR3aa: CAWSIGTGSQPQHF
d_gene: TRBD1; j_gene: TRBJ2-7; abundance: few; v_gene: TRBV15; CDR3nt: TGTGCCACCAGCAGGGGGACAGGGTGGTCCTACGAGCAGTACTTC; CDR3aa: CATSRGTGWSYEQYF
d_gene: NA; j_gene: TRBJ2-3; abundance: NA; v_gene: TRBV7-9; CDR3nt: TGTGCCAGCAGCCCTAAGACCGTTAGCACAGATACGCAGTATTTT; CDR3aa: CASSPKTVSTDTQYF
d_gene: NA; j_gene: TRBJ2-1; abundance: NA; v_gene: TRBV7-2; CDR3nt: TGTGCCAGCAGCTCCACCTTCTTCGATAATGAGCAGTTCTTC; CDR3aa: CASSSTFFDNEQFF
d_gene: NA; j_gene: TRBJ1-1; abundance: NA; v_gene: TRBV18; CDR3nt: TGTGCCAGCTCACCCGACAGTAACACTGAAGCTTTCTTT; CDR3aa: CASSPDSNTEAFF
d_gene: NA; j_gene: TRBJ1-5; abundance: few; v_gene: TRBV19; CDR3nt: TGTGCCAGTAGTATAGCCCGAAATCAGCCCCAGCATTTT; CDR3aa: CASSIARNQPQHF
d_gene: NA; j_gene: TRBJ2-7; abundance: NA; v_gene: TRBV25-1; CDR3nt: TGTGCCAGCAGTGAAAGGGCGAGATACGAGCAGTACTTC; CDR3aa: CASSERARYEQYF
d_gene: TRBD2; j_gene: TRBJ2-1; abundance: NA; v_gene: TRBV11-2; CDR3nt: TGTGCCAGCAGCTCGACTAGCGGGAGAGCCAATGAGCAGTTCTTC; CDR3aa: CASSSTSGRANEQFF
d_gene: TRBD2; j_gene: TRBJ2-3; abundance: NA; v_gene: TRBV18; CDR3nt: TGTGCCAGCTCACCAACGGGAGGTTCGGATACGCAGTATTTT; CDR3aa: CASSPTGGSDTQYF